The 25 T cell receptor beta chains below all came from one sample that was sequenced in a study of PD-L1 blockade in urothelial cancer. TCRdb keeps only in-frame clones here, not all; method: immunoSEQ multiplex PCR. This sample has 75,000 to 90,000 clones, with more than 75% found just once. This material consisted of PBMCs, taken around atezolizumab (anti-PD-L1) treatment. Source of these receptors: a man between 70 and 80 years old with urothelial cancer.

Only a few counts were recorded for this clone. This sequence joins TRBV9 and TRBJ2-7; perhaps TRBD2 as D (6 bases). CDR3 length: 14 amino acids. The V end was cut by 0 bases, the J end by 5 bases, with 12 bases between. Germline loops: CDR1 SGDLS, CDR2 YYNGEE. CDR3 DNA sequence: TGTGCCAGCAGCGTAGGGACTAACGAGGACGAGCAGTACTTC. It codes for CASSVGTNEDEQYF.

About this clone: One junction end does not reproduce the germline sequence, and a read error may be involved. The chain uses TRBV19 and TRBJ2-3; a possible D gene is TRBD1 (6 bases). This CDR3 is 14 amino acids long. The germline V gene has CDR1 LNHDA and CDR2 SQIVND (reference sequence). CDR3 region: CARSKGHRTDTQYF. The CDR3 DNA sequence: TGTGCCAGGAGTAAGGGACACCGCACAGATACGCAGTATTTT.

This clone showed up just a few times. This sequence joins TRBV7-2 and TRBJ2-2; no definite D call. The V gene's germline CDR1 is SGHTA and CDR2 FQGNSA. Trimming cost V 5 bases and J 5 bases, with 9 bases left between them. This CDR3 has 13 residues. The CDR3 loop reads CASSIPDTGELFF. CDR3 nucleotide sequence: TGTGCCAGCAGCATCCCAGATACCGGGGAGCTGTTTTTT. Full variable domain (outside the CDR3, taken from reference TRBV7-2 and TRBJ2-2): GAGVSQSPSNKVTEKGKDVELRCDPISGHTALYWYRQSLGQGLEFLIYFQGNSAPDKSGLPSDRFSAERTGGSVSTLTIQRTQQEDSAVYLCASSIPDTGELFFGEGSRLTVL.

V gene TRBV6-5 combines with J gene TRBJ1-5, with a weak D call TRBD1 (5 bases). The CDR3 covers 15 residues. The germline V gene has CDR1 MNHEY and CDR2 SVGAGI. The V and J ends lost 6 bases and 3 bases respectively, with 15 bases between them. The CDR3 loop reads CASSPIYRNNQPQHF. CDR3 coding DNA: TGTGCCAGCAGCCCCATCTACAGGAACAATCAGCCCCAGCATTTT.

V and J are TRBV29-1 and TRBJ1-3, with TRBD1 identical over 7 bases. The V gene end was trimmed by 5 bases and the J gene end by 0 bases; junction bases not matched to a gene: 10. The CDR3 loop spans 16 amino acids. The germline gives CDR1 SQVTM, CDR2 ANQGSEA. The chain's CDR3 is CSVYSGTAISGNTIYF. For the CDR3, the DNA is TGCAGCGTTTACTCCGGGACAGCAATCTCTGGAAACACCATATATTTT. The variable domain in full, with the rest retrieved from reference TRBV29-1 and TRBJ1-3, is SAVISQKPSRDICQRGTSLTIQCQVDSQVTMMFWYRQQPGQSLTLIATANQGSEATYESGFVIDKFPISRPNLTFSTLTVSNMSPEDSSIYLCSVYSGTAISGNTIYFGEGSWLTVV.

The CDR3 loop is CASSYSGTSYEQYF. The CDR3 DNA sequence: TGTGCCAGCAGTTACTCCGGGACTTCCTACGAGCAGTACTTC. The rearrangement uses TRBV7-2 and TRBJ2-7, with a tentative D call TRBD2 (6 bases). V lost 6 bases to trimming and J lost 1 base, with 13 bases between them. Germline-derived CDR1 and CDR2 are SGHTA and FQGNSA. The length of the CDR3 is 14 residues.

This sequence joins TRBV5-4 and TRBJ1-6; D uncertain. The V end was cut by 4 bases, the J end by 9 bases, with 14 bases between. This CDR3 has 14 residues. CDR1 is SGHNT and CDR2 is YYREEE in the germline V gene (reference sequence). The DNA of the CDR3 is TGTGCCAGCAGCCTGAAGGCCCCAGGTTCACCCCTCCACTTT. This encodes CASSLKAPGSPLHF.

This clone was seen a few times. The chain is built from TRBV6-5 and TRBJ1-1; a possible D gene is TRBD1 (5 bases). Germline loops: CDR1 MNHEY, CDR2 SVGAGI. Trimming took off 7 bases at V and 7 bases at J, with 22 bases between the two ends. The CDR3 consists of 15 residues. The CDR3 DNA is TGTGCCAGCAATATTTTCGGGGGACGATTTAATGAAGCTTTCTTT. Its translation: CASNIFGGRFNEAFF.

V and J are TRBV29-1 and TRBJ2-5; tentative D call: TRBD1 (6 bases). CDR1 SQVTM and CDR2 ANQGSEA come from the germline V gene. Trimming cost V 0 bases and J 5 bases, with 10 bases left between them. CDR3 size: 13 residues. The CDR3 region has the DNA TGCAGCGTTGAAGAGAGGCAGGGGGAGACCCAGTACTTC. This encodes CSVEERQGETQYF.

The rearrangement joins TRBV14 to TRBJ2-3, with 7 bases fitting TRBD2. Germline CDR1 is SGHDN and CDR2 is FVKESK. V lost 3 bases and J lost 4; bases outside the gene matches: 13. CDR3 length equals 17 residues. Here the CDR3 DNA reads TGTGCCAGCAGCCACCCCCGGGGGAGGGCGACGGCAGATACGCAGTATTTT. Translation gives CASSHPRGRATADTQYF.

The chain employs TRBV6-1 and TRBJ2-4, with D possibly matching TRBD2 (6 bases). V shed 4 bases and J shed 7 bases, with 8 bases lying between them. The CDR3 spans 12 residues. Germline V CDR1 and CDR2: MNHNS, SASEGT. The DNA of the CDR3 is TGTGCCAGCAGTGGGGGGGAGAACATTCAGTACTTC. Amino acid sequence: CASSGGENIQYF.

The rearrangement links TRBV28 to TRBJ2-7; tentatively, D is TRBD2 (6 bases). This CDR3 is built from 16 residues. CDR1 MDHEN and CDR2 SYDVKM come from the germline V gene. Trimming pared 5 bases from V and 0 bases from J, leaving 17 bases between. The CDR3 nucleotides read TGTGCCAGCAGTCACACCGGGACTCTAAGCTCCTACGAGCAGTACTTC. This sequence encodes CASSHTGTLSSYEQYF.

V is TRBV6-1 and J is TRBJ2-1, with 10 bases matching TRBD1. Germline-derived CDR1 and CDR2 are MNHNS and SASEGT. The CDR3 sequence is 13 residues long. Germline trimming cut 8 bases from V and 5 bases from J; bases unmatched to any gene: 3. The CDR3 DNA reads as TGTGCCAGCGACAGGGGGCGGAACAATGAGCAGTTCTTC. Amino acid sequence: CASDRGRNNEQFF.

As for this clone: The sample contains more than one DNA sequence encoding this CDR3. The chain couples TRBV7-2 to TRBJ2-5; D call uncertain. This CDR3 is 12 amino acids long. The germline V gene encodes CDR1 SGHTA and CDR2 FQGNSA. Trimming stripped 5 bases from V and 5 bases from J, with 9 bases between. The CDR3 reads CASSRPGETQYF. The CDR3, as DNA: TGTGCCAGCAGCCGACCCGGGGAGACCCAGTACTTC.

In the case of this clone: The junction and the germline gene differ at one end; a read error may be behind it. This chain links TRBV11-3 with TRBJ1-3; D is perhaps TRBD1 (5 bases). This CDR3 has 14 residues. The germline V gene encodes CDR1 SGHNT and CDR2 YENEEA. The CDR3 sequence: CASSLDRIGNTIYF. Written as DNA, the CDR3 is TGTGCCAGCAGCCTAGACAGAATTGGAAACACCATATATTTT.

With regard to this clone: The junction differs from germline at one of its ends, possibly a read error. V usage is TRBV7-7 and J usage is TRBJ2-7; 14 bases are a match to TRBD2. The CDR3 totals 14 residues. The germline CDR1 and CDR2 sequences are SSHAT and FNYEAQ (reference sequence). The CDR3 is CASSPGLAGDEQYF. The CDR3 DNA reads as TGTGCTAGCAGCCCGGGACTAGCGGGGGACGAGCAGTACTTC.

The V gene is TRBV10-1, the J gene TRBJ1-1, with TRBD1 matching over 7 bases. The germline gives CDR1 WNHNN, CDR2 SYGVQD (reference sequence). V lost 5 bases, J lost 4 bases, and 4 bases stayed unmatched. This CDR3 is 13 amino acids long. The CDR3 nucleotides are TGCGCCAGCAGTCTCCCAGGGGGCACTGAAGCTTTCTTT. It encodes CASSLPGGTEAFF.

The chain recombines TRBV2 with TRBJ2-5, with 11 bases that match TRBD2. Germline CDR1 reads SNHLY; CDR2 reads FYNNEI. The V gene end was trimmed by 2 bases and the J gene end by 4 bases; junction bases not matched to a gene: 18. The CDR3 extends over 20 amino acids. The DNA for the CDR3 is TGTGCCAGCAGTGAATTTCCTCCGATAGCGGGGGGGCGGATGGGAGAGACCCAGTACTTC. Encoded protein: CASSEFPPIAGGRMGETQYF. Variable domain in full (rest from reference TRBV2 and TRBJ2-5): EPEVTQTPSHQVTQMGQEVILRCVPISNHLYFYWYRQILGQKVEFLVSFYNNEISEKSEIFDDQFSVERPDGSNFTLKIRSTKLEDSAMYFCASSEFPPIAGGRMGETQYFGPGTRLLVL.

This chain connects TRBV12-5 to TRBJ2-1, with D possibly matching TRBD2 (6 bases). The V end lost 2 bases, the J end lost 7 bases, and 18 bases lay between the germline ends. The CDR3 runs 16 residues. Looked up from germline, CDR1 is LGHNT and CDR2 is FRNRAP. CDR3 in DNA: TGTGCTAGTGGTTTGTACGGGAGTTCGACGACGAATGAGCAGTTCTTC. The encoded protein is CASGLYGSSTTNEQFF.

The chain joins TRBV11-3 to TRBJ2-7; 13 bases agree with TRBD2. After removal of 4 bases from V and 4 bases from J, the junction contained 4 bases not matched to a gene. Germline loops: CDR1 SGHNT, CDR2 YENEEA. The CDR3 is made up of 15 amino acids. CDR3 nucleotide sequence: TGTGCCAGCAGCTCCGGACTAGCGGGAGTGTACGAGCAGTACTTC. Protein product: CASSSGLAGVYEQYF. Full variable domain (missing parts from reference TRBV11-3 and TRBJ2-7): EAGVVQSPRYKIIEKKQPVAFWCNPISGHNTLYWYLQNLGQGPELLIRYENEEAVDDSQLPKDRFSAERLKGVDSTLKIQPAELGDSAVYLCASSSGLAGVYEQYFGPGTRLTVT.

This clone appeared a single time. This chain connects TRBV11-2 to TRBJ2-3; D may be TRBD2 (5 bases). The CDR3 totals 12 residues. Germline values: CDR1 SGHAT, CDR2 FQNNGV. The V end was cut by 5 bases, the J end by 7 bases, with 10 bases between. The CDR3 loop is CASSRGINTQYF. The CDR3 nucleotides are TGTGCCAGCAGCCGAGGGATAAATACGCAGTATTTT.

This CDR3 is CASSWSPGNQPQHF. The CDR3 DNA sequence: TGTGCCAGCAGTTGGAGCCCCGGTAATCAGCCCCAGCATTTT. The chain employs TRBV6-1 and TRBJ1-5; D not certain. V gave up 5 bases and J gave up 4 bases, with 12 bases separating them. The CDR3 is 14 residues long. The germline CDR1 and CDR2 sequences are MNHNS and SASEGT.

CDR3 protein: CASSPDPQGLGTEAFF. The CDR3 DNA reads as TGCGCCAGCAGCCCGGACCCACAGGGTTTGGGCACTGAAGCTTTCTTT. The chain recombines TRBV5-1 with TRBJ1-1; D possibly corresponds to TRBD1 (6 bases). Germline V gene data show CDR1 as SGHRS and CDR2 as YFSETQ. This CDR3 has 16 residues. V was clipped by 4 bases and J by 4 bases, with 20 bases between them.

The chain joins TRBV4-3 to TRBJ2-3; D unclear. Germline lookup yields CDR1 LGHNA and CDR2 YSLEER. There are 14 residues in the CDR3. Between the trimmed V and J ends, which lost 6 bases and 0 bases, there was a span of 10 bases. This CDR3 reads CASSPQRSTDTQYF. CDR3 nucleotide sequence: TGCGCCAGCAGTCCTCAGCGCAGCACAGATACGCAGTATTTT.

The chain uses TRBV5-5 and TRBJ2-1, with a possible D match to TRBD1 (5 bases). Per germline, CDR1 SGHKS and CDR2 YYEKEE (reference sequence). The V and J ends lost 2 bases and 6 bases respectively, with 9 bases between them. CDR3 length: 13 residues. CDR3 nucleotide sequence: TGTGCCAGCAGCTTCGGAAGGGGCAATGAGCAGTTCTTC. This codes for CASSFGRGNEQFF. Full variable domain (outside the CDR3, taken from reference TRBV5-5 and TRBJ2-1): DAGVTQSPTHLIKTRGQQVTLRCSPISGHKSVSWYQQVLGQGPQFIFQYYEKEERGRGNFPDRFSARQFPNYSSELNVNALLLGDSALYLCASSFGRGNEQFFGPGTRLTVL.